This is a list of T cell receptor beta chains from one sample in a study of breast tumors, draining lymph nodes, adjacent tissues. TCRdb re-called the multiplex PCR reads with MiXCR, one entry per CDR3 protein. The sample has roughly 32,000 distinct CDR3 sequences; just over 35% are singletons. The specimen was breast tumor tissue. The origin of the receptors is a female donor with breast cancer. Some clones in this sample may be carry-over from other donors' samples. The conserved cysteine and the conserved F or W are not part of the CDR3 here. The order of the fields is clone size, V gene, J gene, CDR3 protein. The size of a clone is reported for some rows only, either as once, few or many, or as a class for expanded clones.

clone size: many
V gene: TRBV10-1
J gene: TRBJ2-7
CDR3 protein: ASHTRIPSYEQY

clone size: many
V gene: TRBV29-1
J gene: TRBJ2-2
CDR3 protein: SATTGSSGELF

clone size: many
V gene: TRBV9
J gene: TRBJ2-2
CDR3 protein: ASSVVPGKGTGELF

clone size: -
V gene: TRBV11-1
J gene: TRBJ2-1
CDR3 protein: ASSRVRGGGNEQF

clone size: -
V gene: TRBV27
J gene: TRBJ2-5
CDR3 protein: ASSVTSGIMETQY

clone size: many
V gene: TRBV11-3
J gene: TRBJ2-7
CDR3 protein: ASSLDADRGVREQY

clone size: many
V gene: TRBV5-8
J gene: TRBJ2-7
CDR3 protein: ASSFNRGTEQY

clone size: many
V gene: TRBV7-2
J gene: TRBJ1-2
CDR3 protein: ASSLALSDFYGYT

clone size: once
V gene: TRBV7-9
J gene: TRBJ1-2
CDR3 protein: ASSLGAHSYT

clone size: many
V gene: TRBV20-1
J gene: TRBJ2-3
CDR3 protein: SANVRSGTDTQY

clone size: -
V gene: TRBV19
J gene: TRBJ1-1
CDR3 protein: ASGDTHATEAF

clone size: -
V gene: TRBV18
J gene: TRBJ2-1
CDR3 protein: ASSSGTSVATVNEQF

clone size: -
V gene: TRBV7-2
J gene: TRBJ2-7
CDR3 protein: ASSLLVTGPYEQY

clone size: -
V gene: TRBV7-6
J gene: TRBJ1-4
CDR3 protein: ASSRGLPGEKLF

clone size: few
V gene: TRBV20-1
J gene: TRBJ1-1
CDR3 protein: SAEWGRVTEAF

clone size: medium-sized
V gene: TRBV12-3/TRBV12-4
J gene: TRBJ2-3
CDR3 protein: ASRQGEYTQY

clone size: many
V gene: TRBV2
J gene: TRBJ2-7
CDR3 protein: ASRRGQSYEQY

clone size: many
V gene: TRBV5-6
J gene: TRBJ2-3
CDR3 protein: ASSLVMGGTDTQY

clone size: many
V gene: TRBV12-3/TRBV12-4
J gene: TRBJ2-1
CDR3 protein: ASSPANEQF

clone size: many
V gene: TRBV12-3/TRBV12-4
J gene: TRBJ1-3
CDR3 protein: ASRQGGGNTIY

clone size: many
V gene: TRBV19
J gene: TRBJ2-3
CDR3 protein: ASTNKGSSTDTQY

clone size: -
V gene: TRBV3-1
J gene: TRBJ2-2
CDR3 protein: ASSQVTLAGGLHTGDLF

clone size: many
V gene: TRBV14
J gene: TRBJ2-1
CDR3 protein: ASSQGAGRVNNEQF

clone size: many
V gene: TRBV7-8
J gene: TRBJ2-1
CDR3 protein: ASSTSAGGFYNEQF

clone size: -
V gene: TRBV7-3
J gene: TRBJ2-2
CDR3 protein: ASSTEATGTGELF

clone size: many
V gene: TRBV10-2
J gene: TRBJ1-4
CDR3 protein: ANSKDRGREKLF

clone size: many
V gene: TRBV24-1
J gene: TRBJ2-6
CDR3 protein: ATSSTTTGGVGANVLT

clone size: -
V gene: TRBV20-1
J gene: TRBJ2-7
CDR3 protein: SARDRAHLYEQY

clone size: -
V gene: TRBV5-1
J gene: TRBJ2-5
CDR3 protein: ASSLAAGVRETQY

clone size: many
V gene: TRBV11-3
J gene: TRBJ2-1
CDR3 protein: ASSWFAEQF

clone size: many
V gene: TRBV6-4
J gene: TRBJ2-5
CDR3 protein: ASSELAGRGTQY

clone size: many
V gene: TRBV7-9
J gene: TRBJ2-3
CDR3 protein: ASSLGGTGGTDTQY

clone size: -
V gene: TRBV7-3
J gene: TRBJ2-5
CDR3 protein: ASSTDSQETQY

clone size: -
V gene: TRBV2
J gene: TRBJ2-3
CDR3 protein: ASQKTSGRAGVADTQY

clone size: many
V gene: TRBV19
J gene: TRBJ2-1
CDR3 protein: ASSIDTGDSYNEQF

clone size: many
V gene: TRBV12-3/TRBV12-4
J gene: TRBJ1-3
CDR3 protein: ASSKAGVGNGNTIY

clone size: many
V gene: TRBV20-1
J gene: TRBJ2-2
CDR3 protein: SARDRGLANTGELF

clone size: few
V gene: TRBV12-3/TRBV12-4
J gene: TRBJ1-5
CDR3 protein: ASSFMGTDYSNQPQH

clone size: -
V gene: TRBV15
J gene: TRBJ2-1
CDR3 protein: ATSSQDSGSEQF

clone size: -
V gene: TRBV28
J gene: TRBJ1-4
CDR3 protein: ASSYGQEKLF

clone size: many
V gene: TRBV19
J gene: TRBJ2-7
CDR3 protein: ASSARDRGRDEQY

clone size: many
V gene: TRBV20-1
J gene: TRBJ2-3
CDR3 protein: SARGPAGGAPATQY

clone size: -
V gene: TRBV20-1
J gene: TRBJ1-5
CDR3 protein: SARGPQGMGPQH

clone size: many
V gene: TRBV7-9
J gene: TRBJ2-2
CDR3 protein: ASSSTGRNTGELF

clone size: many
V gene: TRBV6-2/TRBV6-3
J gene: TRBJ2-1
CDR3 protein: ASRPLAGGYNEQF